The 31 T cell receptor beta chains presented below share a single source sample, sequenced in a study of blood T cell repertoires in COVID-19. Measured with immunoSEQ multiplex PCR; TCRdb has only the in-frame clones, and not every one. Of over 150,000 clones listed, about nine tenths are singletons. The sequenced sample consisted of PBMCs or T cells enriched from blood (not recorded which). The receptors come from a woman in her 30s who had recovered from COVID-19.

The chain couples TRBV5-1 to TRBJ1-6; 8 bases map to TRBD1. After removal of 3 bases from V and 12 bases from J, the junction contained 2 bases not matched to a gene. CDR3 length equals 12 residues. Looked up from germline, CDR1 is SGHRS and CDR2 is YFSETQ. The CDR3: CASSSGQEPLHF. The CDR3 region has the DNA TGCGCCAGCAGCTCGGGACAGGAACCCCTCCACTTT.

The chain has TRBV12-5 and TRBJ1-1; possibly TRBD1 for D (6 bases). The germline gives CDR1 LGHNT, CDR2 FRNRAP. The CDR3 sequence is 13 residues long. V lost 3 bases and J 6 bases, leaving 11 bases between the germline ends. The DNA of the CDR3 is TGTGCTAGTGGTTTAAGGGGGTACCCTGAAGCTTTCTTT. This gives the protein CASGLRGYPEAFF.

This chain uses TRBV6-2 or TRBV6-3 with TRBJ1-5; TRBD1 might be the D (6 bases). The germline V gene encodes CDR1 MNHEY and CDR2 SVGEGT. The length of the CDR3 is 15 residues. The V gene lost 2 bases and the J gene lost 11 bases, with 19 bases spanning the gap. The CDR3 DNA follows: TGTGCCAGCAGTTACACCCTACCAGGGGTTTCGTCCCAGCATTTT. Its translation: CASSYTLPGVSSQHF.

The J gene is TRBJ2-2, the V gene TRBV10-3; D may be TRBD1 (6 bases). Germline lookup yields CDR1 ENHRY and CDR2 SYGVKD. The germline V and J ends were trimmed by 5 bases and 5 bases, with 12 bases remaining between them. CDR3 length: 14 amino acids. The chain's CDR3 is CAISSTGQTGELFF. The CDR3 DNA is TGTGCCATCAGTTCCACAGGGCAGACCGGGGAGCTGTTTTTT.

In its sample, this clone was seen many times. The chain uses TRBV27 and TRBJ1-5; 7 positions match TRBD1. The junction had 5 bases not matched to a gene; V was cut back by 5 bases and J by 7 bases. CDR1 MNHEY and CDR2 SMNVEV come from the germline V gene (reference sequence). This CDR3 has 13 residues. CDR3 sequence (DNA): TGTGCCAGCAGTCCTCCAGGGGGGCAGCCCCAGCATTTT. It specifies CASSPPGGQPQHF.

This rearrangement joins TRBV7-4 to TRBJ1-5, with TRBD1 matching over 9 bases. This CDR3 has 18 residues. V shed 6 bases, J shed 7 bases, and the junction held 19 bases outside the gene matches. CDR1 SGHVT and CDR2 SQSDAQ come from the germline V gene. CDR3 bases: TGTGCCAGCAGTCTGATAGTTGCCGAGGACAGGGGAGGGCAGCCCCAGCATTTT. It specifies CASSLIVAEDRGGQPQHF. Full variable domain (outside the CDR3, taken from reference TRBV7-4 and TRBJ1-5): GAGVSQSPRYKVAKRGRDVALRCDSISGHVTLYWYRQTLGQGSEVLTYSQSDAQRDKSGRPSGRFSAERPERSVSTLKIQRTEQGDSAVYLCASSLIVAEDRGGQPQHFGDGTRLSIL.

This clone was picked up one time. J is TRBJ2-7 and V is TRBV10-3; D may be TRBD1 (6 bases). The CDR3 contains 11 residues. V gave up 3 bases and J gave up 10 bases, with 10 bases separating them. The V gene's germline CDR1 is ENHRY and CDR2 SYGVKD. The CDR3: CAISDGQRQYF. CDR3 DNA sequence: TGTGCCATCAGTGACGGACAGAGACAGTACTTC.

This sequence joins TRBV11-2 and TRBJ1-1, with D tentatively TRBD1 (6 bases). The CDR3 totals 15 residues. The V gene's germline CDR1 is SGHAT and CDR2 FQNNGV. The ends were cut back, 4 bases at V and 4 bases at J, with 16 bases in the middle. The CDR3 sequence is CASSSPRGQSTEAFF. CDR3 nucleotide sequence: TGTGCCAGCAGCTCCCCCAGGGGTCAGAGCACTGAAGCTTTCTTT.

The chain carries TRBV30 and TRBJ2-5; TRBD1 is a possible D gene (6 bases). Germline assignment: CDR1 GTSNPN and CDR2 SVGIG (reference sequence). This CDR3 has 15 residues. V dropped 4 bases and J dropped 0 bases, with 15 bases sitting between them. For the CDR3, the DNA is TGTGCCTGGACCCTAAGTGGACAGTACCAAGAGACCCAGTACTTC. Protein product: CAWTLSGQYQETQYF.

The rearrangement uses TRBV10-1 and TRBJ2-1, with 9 positions matching TRBD2. Germline V gene data show CDR1 as WNHNN and CDR2 as SYGVQD (reference sequence). V dropped 7 bases and J dropped 4; count of bases not matched to a gene: 14. The CDR3 loop spans 17 amino acids. As DNA, the CDR3 is TGCGCCAGCACCCAGGGCGGGAGGGCCCTTTCGTACAATGAGCAGTTCTTC. It yields the protein CASTQGGRALSYNEQFF.

This chain links TRBV11-2 with TRBJ1-5; 10 bases map to TRBD1. Germline CDR1 SGHAT, CDR2 FQNNGV. The CDR3 runs to 13 residues. V shed 11 bases and J 6 bases; nucleotides not matched to a gene: 7. CDR3 in amino acids: CADSTGGGQPQHF. CDR3 DNA sequence: TGTGCCGACTCGACAGGGGGCGGTCAGCCCCAGCATTTT.

V gene TRBV14 combines with J gene TRBJ1-2, with a tentative D call TRBD1 (6 bases). In germline, CDR1 is SGHDN, CDR2 FVKESK. The CDR3 has 13 amino acids. The V end was cut by 4 bases, the J end by 6 bases, with 12 bases between. As DNA, the CDR3 is TGTGCCAGCAGCCCCGACAGGCGGCATGGCTACACCTTC. It encodes CASSPDRRHGYTF.

The CDR3 DNA sequence: TGTGCCAGCAGCTTATTTAGTCCCCCGACAGGGAACATTCAGTACTTC. Residues: CASSLFSPPTGNIQYF. This chain uses TRBV7-6 with TRBJ2-4, with 7 bases lining up with TRBD1. V dropped 2 bases and J dropped 7; count of bases not matched to a gene: 11. The germline V gene has CDR1 SGHVS and CDR2 FNYEAQ. The CDR3 spans 16 residues.

This clone is a singleton in its sample. V usage is TRBV27 and J usage is TRBJ1-2; D unresolved. CDR1 is MNHEY and CDR2 is SMNVEV in the germline V gene (reference sequence). V lost 5 bases and J 2 bases, leaving 15 bases between the germline ends. The length of the CDR3 is 15 residues. The CDR3 sequence: CASSPRNRPNYGYTF. The CDR3 DNA follows: TGTGCCAGCAGTCCCCGGAACAGACCCAACTATGGCTACACCTTC.

J is TRBJ2-1 and V is TRBV7-2; the match to TRBD2 covers 8 bases. The CDR3 covers 15 residues. From germline, CDR1 is SGHTA and CDR2 FQGNSA. J lost 1 base, V lost 4 bases, and 3 bases had no gene match. The CDR3 DNA reads as TGTGCCAGCAGCTCTATAGCGGGGTCCTACAATGAGCAGTTCTTC. This codes for CASSSIAGSYNEQFF.

The chain couples TRBV24-1 to TRBJ2-3; 9 bases align to TRBD1. Trimming took 4 bases from V and 4 from J; bases not matched to a gene: 8. The CDR3 runs to 16 residues. The germline V gene encodes CDR1 KGHDR and CDR2 SFDVKD. The CDR3 DNA follows: TGTGCCACCAGTGACAAGAGGGACAGGGCGGCAGATACGCAGTATTTT. Amino acid sequence: CATSDKRDRAADTQYF.

This clone showed up just once. Written as DNA, the CDR3 is TGTGCCAGCAGCGAGACCCCCGGGACAACTAATGAAAAACTGTTTTTT. Its protein is CASSETPGTTNEKLFF. This chain joins TRBV9 and TRBJ1-4; no reliable D call. The germline V gene encodes CDR1 SGDLS and CDR2 YYNGEE. The germline V and J ends were trimmed by 3 bases and 0 bases, with 12 bases remaining between them. The CDR3 has 16 amino acids.

The chain couples TRBV7-8 to TRBJ1-4; D uncertain. Germline V gene sequence: CDR1 SGHVS, CDR2 FQNEAQ. Trimming stripped 1 base from V and 6 bases from J, with 3 bases between. The CDR3 runs to 12 residues. CDR3 loop: CASSLGDEKLFF. The CDR3 DNA sequence: TGTGCCAGCAGCTTAGGAGATGAAAAACTGTTTTTT.

This chain joins TRBV7-2 and TRBJ1-6; D gene uncertain. Trimming left V 5 bases short and J 5 bases short, with 16 bases between. The CDR3 spans 16 residues. Germline V gives CDR1 SGHTA, CDR2 FQGNSA. CDR3 sequence: CASSPRPVGDNSPLHF. CDR3 coding DNA: TGTGCCAGCAGCCCAAGACCCGTTGGAGATAATTCACCCCTCCACTTT.

This clone was recorded a few times. The chain carries TRBV6-6 and TRBJ2-1, with D maybe TRBD2 (6 bases). The CDR3 covers 14 residues. Germline CDR1 reads MNHNY; CDR2 reads SVGAGI (reference sequence). Trimming took 11 bases from V and 0 from J, leaving 14 bases between them. CDR3 bases: TGTGCCTCCCAGCGGGCCTACTCCTACAATGAGCAGTTCTTC. Its protein is CASQRAYSYNEQFF.

This clone was picked up one time. The chain carries TRBV4-1 and TRBJ1-3; 7 nucleotides line up with TRBD1. The V gene's germline CDR1 is MGHRA and CDR2 YSYEKL. The CDR3 is 17 residues long. With V trimmed by 0 bases and J by 4 bases, 9 bases remained unmatched. The CDR3 sequence: CASSQDWPPGQGNTIYF. The CDR3 bases are TGCGCCAGCAGCCAAGATTGGCCACCGGGACAGGGAAACACCATATATTTT.

The chain has TRBV7-9 and TRBJ1-2; no definite D call. The V end lost 3 bases, the J end lost 9 bases, and 11 bases lay between the germline ends. CDR1 is SEHNR and CDR2 is FQNEAQ in the germline V gene (reference sequence). The CDR3 covers 12 residues. CDR3 DNA sequence: TGTGCCAGCAGCTTGGGCCCCGGTAGCTACACCTTC. It encodes CASSLGPGSYTF. Drawing the rest from reference TRBV7-9 and TRBJ1-2, the complete variable domain is DTGVSQNPRHKITKRGQNVTFRCDPISEHNRLYWYRQTLGQGPEFLTYFQNEAQLEKSRLLSDRFSAERPKGSFSTLEIQRTEQGDSAMYLCASSLGPGSYTFGSGTRLTVV.

V usage is TRBV19 and J usage is TRBJ1-1, with D tentatively TRBD1 (6 bases). The CDR3 is made up of 17 amino acids. Trimming took 7 bases from V and 0 from J, leaving 21 bases between them. In germline, CDR1 is LNHDA, CDR2 SQIVND (reference sequence). This CDR3 is CASTSKGGGPMNTEAFF. CDR3 DNA: TGTGCCAGTACCTCTAAGGGAGGGGGGCCAATGAACACTGAAGCTTTCTTT.

V is TRBV7-2 and J is TRBJ2-1, with 9 nucleotides matching TRBD2. The CDR3 contains 15 residues. Looked up from germline, CDR1 is SGHTA and CDR2 is FQGNSA. V dropped 3 bases and J dropped 0; count of bases not matched to a gene: 0. The CDR3 DNA sequence: TGTGCCAGCAGCTTTAGCGGGAGCTCCTACAATGAGCAGTTCTTC. Its protein is CASSFSGSSYNEQFF.

This chain joins TRBV11-3 and TRBJ2-3; no reliable D call. This CDR3 comprises 12 residues. CDR1 and CDR2 (germline): SGHNT, YENEEA. Trimming shortened V by 8 bases and J by 6 bases, and 12 bases separated the two germline ends. In nucleotides, the CDR3 is TGTGCCAGCCGCGACTTTTACGATACGCAGTATTTT. Translated: CASRDFYDTQYF. Full variable domain (outside the CDR3, taken from reference TRBV11-3 and TRBJ2-3): EAGVVQSPRYKIIEKKQPVAFWCNPISGHNTLYWYLQNLGQGPELLIRYENEEAVDDSQLPKDRFSAERLKGVDSTLKIQPAELGDSAVYLCASRDFYDTQYFGPGTRLTVL.

V and J are TRBV7-8 and TRBJ1-1; no clear D. CDR3 length: 14 amino acids. V was pared by 6 bases and J by 0 bases, with 11 bases between. In germline, CDR1 is SGHVS, CDR2 FQNEAQ. The CDR3 sequence is CASRSGLMNTEAFF. In DNA form, the CDR3 reads TGTGCCAGCAGGTCGGGGTTGATGAACACTGAAGCTTTCTTT.

V and J are TRBV28 and TRBJ2-5, with 11 bases fitting TRBD2. The V gene's germline CDR1 is MDHEN and CDR2 SYDVKM. Trimming removed 5 bases from V and 5 bases from J; junction bases left unmatched: 13. The CDR3 runs 17 residues. The CDR3: CASSPRVAGGPWETQYF. The CDR3 DNA sequence: TGTGCCAGCAGTCCGAGGGTAGCGGGGGGGCCTTGGGAGACCCAGTACTTC.

The J gene is TRBJ2-5, the V gene TRBV6-2 or TRBV6-3; 8 bases are shared with TRBD1. Germline CDR1 MNHEY, CDR2 SVGEGT. Trimming cost V 3 bases and J 4 bases; bases outside gene matches: 7. The CDR3 contains 15 residues. CDR3 bases: TGTGCCAGCAGTTATGGGCAGGGGGCATCAGAGACCCAGTACTTC. Protein: CASSYGQGASETQYF.

V and J are TRBV5-1 and TRBJ2-7; D possibly corresponds to TRBD1 (5 bases). Germline V gene sequence: CDR1 SGHRS, CDR2 YFSETQ. There are 14 residues in the CDR3. Deletions cut 2 bases from V and 3 bases from J, with 12 bases between. The CDR3: CASSLSVGRYEQYF. For the CDR3, the DNA is TGCGCCAGCAGCTTATCCGTGGGGCGCTACGAGCAGTACTTC.

The genes are TRBV11-3 and TRBJ1-3; weak D call: TRBD1 (6 bases). In germline, CDR1 is SGHNT, CDR2 YENEEA. V lost 1 base and J lost 2, with 12 bases in between. The CDR3 loop spans 16 amino acids. CDR3 protein: CASSLASGGPGNTIYF. CDR3 DNA: TGTGCCAGCAGCTTAGCTTCCGGGGGGCCTGGAAACACCATATATTTT.

Only a few counts were recorded for this clone. The J gene is TRBJ1-2, the V gene TRBV7-4, with D unclear. The CDR3 length is 12 residues. Between the trimmed V and J ends, which lost 4 bases and 2 bases, there was a span of 5 bases. Germline CDR1 and CDR2: SGHVT and SQSDAQ. The CDR3: CASSSINYGYTF. Written as DNA, the CDR3 is TGTGCCAGCAGCTCTATAAACTATGGCTACACCTTC. The entire variable domain, with the rest obtained from reference TRBV7-4 and TRBJ1-2, is as follows: GAGVSQSPRYKVAKRGRDVALRCDSISGHVTLYWYRQTLGQGSEVLTYSQSDAQRDKSGRPSGRFSAERPERSVSTLKIQRTEQGDSAVYLCASSSINYGYTFGSGTRLTVV.